Listed here are 13 T cell receptor beta chains from one sample, sequenced in a study of STAT5B mutations in CD4+ large granular lymphocyte leukemia. Sequencing was performed with immunoSEQ multiplex PCR; in TCRdb, only in-frame clones are kept and a portion is missing. The sample contains about 26,000 clones, roughly 79% of which appear only once. Source material: CD4+ T cells from blood buffy coats. These receptors originate from a human donor in good health.

V and J are TRBV6-6 and TRBJ2-5; TRBD1 matches at 10 bases. The germline V gene has CDR1 MNHNY and CDR2 SVGAGI (reference sequence). J was trimmed by 5 bases and V by 5 bases; bases with no gene match: 11. This CDR3 spans 16 amino acids. Written as DNA, the CDR3 is TGTGCCAGCAGTCCACCGACAGGGGGCGGTGGGGAGACCCAGTACTTC. As protein: CASSPPTGGGGETQYF.

There are a few counts of this clone. The J gene is TRBJ1-1, the V gene TRBV5-4; D perhaps matches TRBD1 (6 bases). Germline lookup yields CDR1 SGHNT and CDR2 YYREEE (reference sequence). Trimming left V 9 bases short and J 3 bases short, with 12 bases between. There are 12 residues in the CDR3. Here the CDR3 DNA reads TGTGCCAAACCCGCAGGGGACACTGAAGCTTTCTTT. Its translation is CAKPAGDTEAFF.

This clone was seen a few times. V is TRBV10-1 and J is TRBJ1-1; D is unresolved. CDR1 is WNHNN, CDR2 SYGVQD, per germline (reference sequence). The CDR3 is 14 amino acids. Trimming shortened V by 2 bases and J by 1 base, and 8 bases separated the two germline ends. The CDR3 nucleotides are TGCGCCAGCAGTGAGGAGAGGGAGAACACTGAAGCTTTCTTT. Encoded protein: CASSEERENTEAFF.

The rearrangement joins TRBV15 to TRBJ2-6, with D maybe TRBD1 (6 bases). The CDR3 length is 17 residues. V lost 5 bases and J lost 0, with 14 bases in between. From germline, CDR1 is LNHNV and CDR2 YYDKDF (reference sequence). The CDR3 DNA reads TGTGCCACCAGCCGGACAGTTCTTCCCTCTGGGGCCAACGTCCTGACTTTC. As protein: CATSRTVLPSGANVLTF. The full variable domain, rest sourced from reference TRBV15 and TRBJ2-6, is DAMVIQNPRYQVTQFGKPVTLSCSQTLNHNVMYWYQQKSSQAPKLLFHYYDKDFNNEADTPDNFQSRRPNTSFCFLDIRSPGLGDTAMYLCATSRTVLPSGANVLTFGAGSRLTVL.

The chain combines TRBV5-5 with TRBJ2-7, with TRBD2 matching 13 bases. Germline V gene sequence: CDR1 SGHKS, CDR2 YYEKEE (reference sequence). This CDR3 region has 16 residues. Trimming took 4 bases from V and 1 from J; bases not matched to a gene: 5. Written as DNA, the CDR3 is TGTGCCAGCAGCCCGAGGACTAGCGGGAGTTCCTACGAGCAGTACTTC. Encoded protein: CASSPRTSGSSYEQYF.

J is TRBJ2-5 and V is TRBV7-9; D is uncertain. The CDR3 runs to 11 residues. V lost 5 bases to trimming and J lost 3 bases, with 4 bases between them. Germline CDR1 and CDR2: SEHNR and FQNEAQ (reference sequence). Written as DNA, the CDR3 is TGTGCCAGCAGCACAAAAGAGACCCAGTACTTC. Translated: CASSTKETQYF.

The chain carries TRBV28 and TRBJ1-2; a possible D gene is TRBD1 (6 bases). The ends were cut back, 3 bases at V and 7 bases at J, with 18 bases in the middle. CDR1 is MDHEN, CDR2 SYDVKM, per germline. This CDR3 is built from 15 residues. CDR3 residues: CASSFLGGGPGGYTF. CDR3 DNA: TGTGCCAGCAGTTTTCTAGGGGGGGGGCCAGGTGGCTACACCTTC.

CDR3 in DNA: TGTGCCAGCAGTCTGGCATATGGCTCCGGGGCCAACGTCCTGACTTTC. Translated, it gives CASSLAYGSGANVLTF. This chain joins TRBV28 and TRBJ2-6; no definite D call. This CDR3 spans 16 amino acids. Per germline, CDR1 MDHEN and CDR2 SYDVKM. The V end lost 5 bases, the J end lost 4 bases, and 15 bases lay between the germline ends.

V gene TRBV6-1 combines with J gene TRBJ1-3, with a weak D call TRBD1 (5 bases). The CDR3 is 12 amino acids. CDR1 and CDR2 from the germline V gene are MNHNS and SASEGT. V was shortened by 4 bases and J by 4 bases, with 5 bases between the two germline ends. The CDR3 DNA reads TGTGCCAGCAGTGGACAGGGAAACACCATATATTTT. This encodes CASSGQGNTIYF.

The V and J genes are TRBV28 and TRBJ1-4; D is uncertain. Germline CDR1 MDHEN, CDR2 SYDVKM. The ends were cut back, 6 bases at V and 4 bases at J, with 6 bases in the middle. This CDR3 region has 12 residues. This chain's CDR3 is CASRSNNEKLFF. In DNA, the CDR3 is TGTGCCAGCAGGTCAAATAATGAAAAACTGTTTTTT.

This chain connects TRBV7-9 to TRBJ1-1; tentative D call: TRBD1 (5 bases). Germline CDR1 reads SEHNR; CDR2 reads FQNEAQ (reference sequence). CDR3 size: 15 residues. V gave up 3 bases and J gave up 0 bases, with 11 bases separating them. The CDR3 spells CASSLRGQMNTEAFF. The CDR3 DNA follows: TGTGCCAGCAGCTTGCGGGGCCAGATGAACACTGAAGCTTTCTTT.

This chain joins TRBV5-1 and TRBJ1-6; a possible D gene is TRBD1 (5 bases). The length of the CDR3 is 16 residues. Germline lookup yields CDR1 SGHRS and CDR2 YFSETQ. Trimming took 0 bases from V and 8 from J, leaving 15 bases between them. CDR3 protein: CASSLEGAGKDSPLHF. The CDR3 DNA reads TGCGCCAGCAGCTTGGAAGGGGCAGGGAAGGATTCACCCCTCCACTTT.

To note about this clone: This sample includes further DNA sequences coding for the same CDR3. V gene TRBV5-1 combines with J gene TRBJ1-2; unclear D gene. With 0 bases removed from V and 1 base from J, the gap between germline ends came to 4 bases. CDR1 is SGHRS, CDR2 YFSETQ, per germline. CDR3 length: 13 amino acids. The CDR3 DNA sequence: TGCGCCAGCAGCTTGGTCGGTAACTATGGCTACACCTTC. It is translated as CASSLVGNYGYTF. Looking up the rest from reference TRBV5-1 and TRBJ1-2 gives the full variable domain: KAGVTQTPRYLIKTRGQQVTLSCSPISGHRSVSWYQQTPGQGLQFLFEYFSETQRNKGNFPGRFSGRQFSNSRSEMNVSTLELGDSALYLCASSLVGNYGYTFGSGTRLTVV.